These 2 T cell receptor beta chains originate from one sample sequenced in a study of T-cell reconstitution after alpha-beta-depleted transplantation in children. This sample's TCRbeta library carried unique molecular identifier barcodes. TCRdb reprocessed the PCR reads with MiXCR, giving one entry per CDR3 protein. The sample records over 550,000 distinct CDR3 sequences, over 9.5% being singletons. The sequencing here drew on PBMCs from the stem cell graft donor, taken from the stem cell graft. The origin of the receptors is a human donor who donated a stem cell graft to a child with acute myeloid leukemia.

The chain is built from TRBV24-1 and TRBJ2-7; 9 bases map to TRBD1. This CDR3 is built from 16 residues. From germline, CDR1 is KGHDR and CDR2 SFDVKD. Trimming took 1 base from V and 4 from J; bases not matched to a gene: 7. CDR3 amino acids: CATSDFAGQGKYEQYF. The CDR3 DNA reads as TGTGCCACCAGTGATTTCGCCGGACAGGGGAAGTACGAGCAGTACTTC.

V is TRBV6-5 and J is TRBJ2-7; perhaps TRBD1 as D (6 bases). The CDR3 has 14 amino acids. Germline assignment: CDR1 MNHEY and CDR2 SVGAGI. Trimming pared 4 bases from V and 4 bases from J, leaving 14 bases between. CDR3 in DNA: TGTGCCAGCAGTTCCGGGGACACCCTGTACGAGCAGTACTTC. As protein: CASSSGDTLYEQYF.